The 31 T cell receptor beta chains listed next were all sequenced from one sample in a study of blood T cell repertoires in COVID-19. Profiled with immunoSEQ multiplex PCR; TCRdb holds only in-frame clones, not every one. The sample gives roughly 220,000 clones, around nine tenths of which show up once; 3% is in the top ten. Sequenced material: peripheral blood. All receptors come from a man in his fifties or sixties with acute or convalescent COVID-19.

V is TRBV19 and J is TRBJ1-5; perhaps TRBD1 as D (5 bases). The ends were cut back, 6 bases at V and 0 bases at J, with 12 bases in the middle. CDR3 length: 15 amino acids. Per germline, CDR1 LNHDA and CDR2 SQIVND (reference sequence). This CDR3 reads CASSRGTVSNQPQHF. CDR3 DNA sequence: TGTGCCAGTAGCCGGGGGACGGTTAGCAATCAGCCCCAGCATTTT.

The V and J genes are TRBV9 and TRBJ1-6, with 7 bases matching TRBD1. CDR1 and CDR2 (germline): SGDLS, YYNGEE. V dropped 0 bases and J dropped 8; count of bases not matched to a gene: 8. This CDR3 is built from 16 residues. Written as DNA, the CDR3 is TGTGCCAGCAGCGTAGCGGTCAGGGGGACGGATTCACCCCTCCACTTT. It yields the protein CASSVAVRGTDSPLHF. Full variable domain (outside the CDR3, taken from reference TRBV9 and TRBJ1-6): DSGVTQTPKHLITATGQRVTLRCSPRSGDLSVYWYQQSLDQGLQFLIQYYNGEERAKGNILERFSAQQFPDLHSELNLSSLELGDSALYFCASSVAVRGTDSPLHFGNGTRLTVT.

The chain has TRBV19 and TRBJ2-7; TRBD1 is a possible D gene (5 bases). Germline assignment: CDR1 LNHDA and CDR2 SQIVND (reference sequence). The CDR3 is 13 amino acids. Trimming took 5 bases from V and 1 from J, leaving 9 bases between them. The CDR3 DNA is TGTGCCAGTAGTCCACAGGATTCCTACGAGCAGTACTTC. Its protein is CASSPQDSYEQYF.

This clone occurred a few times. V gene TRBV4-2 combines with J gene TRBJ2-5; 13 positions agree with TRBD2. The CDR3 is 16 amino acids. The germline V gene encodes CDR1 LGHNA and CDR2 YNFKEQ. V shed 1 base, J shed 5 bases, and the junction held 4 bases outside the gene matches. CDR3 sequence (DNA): TGTGCCAGCAGCCAAGGGGGGACTAGCGGGAAGGAGACCCAGTACTTC. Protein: CASSQGGTSGKETQYF.

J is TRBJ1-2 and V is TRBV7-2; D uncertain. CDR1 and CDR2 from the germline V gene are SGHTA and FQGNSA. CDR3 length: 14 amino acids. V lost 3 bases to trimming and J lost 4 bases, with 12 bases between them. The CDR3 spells CASSFALESYGYTF. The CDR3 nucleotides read TGTGCCAGCAGCTTTGCTCTAGAGTCCTATGGCTACACCTTC.

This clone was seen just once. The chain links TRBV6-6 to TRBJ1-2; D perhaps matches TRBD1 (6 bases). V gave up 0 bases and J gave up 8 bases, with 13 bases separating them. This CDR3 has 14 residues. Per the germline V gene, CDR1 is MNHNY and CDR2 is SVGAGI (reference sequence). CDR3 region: CASSYSQGPEGYTF. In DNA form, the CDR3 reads TGTGCCAGCAGTTACTCCCAGGGGCCGGAAGGCTACACCTTC.

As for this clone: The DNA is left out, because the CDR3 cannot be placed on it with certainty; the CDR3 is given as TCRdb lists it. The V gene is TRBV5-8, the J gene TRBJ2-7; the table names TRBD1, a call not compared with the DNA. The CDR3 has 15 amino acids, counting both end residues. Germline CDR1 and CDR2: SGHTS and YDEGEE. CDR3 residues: CASSRSGQGDYEQYF.

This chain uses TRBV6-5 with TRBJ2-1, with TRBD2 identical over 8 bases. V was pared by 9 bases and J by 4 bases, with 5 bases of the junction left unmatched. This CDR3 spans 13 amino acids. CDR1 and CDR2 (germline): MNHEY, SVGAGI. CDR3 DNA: TGTGCCAGTTCGGGACTAGATTACAATGAGCAGTTCTTC. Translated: CASSGLDYNEQFF.

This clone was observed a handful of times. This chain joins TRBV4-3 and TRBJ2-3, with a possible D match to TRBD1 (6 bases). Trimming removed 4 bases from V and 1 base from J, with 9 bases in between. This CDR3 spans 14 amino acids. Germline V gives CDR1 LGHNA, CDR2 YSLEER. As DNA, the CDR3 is TGCGCCAGCAGCCCGGGACACGGCACAGATACGCAGTATTTT. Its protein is CASSPGHGTDTQYF.

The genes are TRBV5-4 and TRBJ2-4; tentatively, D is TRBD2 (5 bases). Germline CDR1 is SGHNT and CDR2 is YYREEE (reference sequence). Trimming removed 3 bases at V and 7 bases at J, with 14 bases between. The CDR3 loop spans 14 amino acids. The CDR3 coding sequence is TGTGCCAGCAGCTCGGACGGGATGGGGAACATTCAGTACTTC. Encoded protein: CASSSDGMGNIQYF.

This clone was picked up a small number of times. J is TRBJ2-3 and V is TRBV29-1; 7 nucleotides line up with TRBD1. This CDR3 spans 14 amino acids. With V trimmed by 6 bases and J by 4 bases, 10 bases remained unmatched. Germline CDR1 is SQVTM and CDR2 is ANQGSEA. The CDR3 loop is CSVAQGRGSDTQYF. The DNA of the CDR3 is TGCAGCGTGGCCCAGGGCAGGGGGTCAGATACGCAGTATTTT.

CDR3 coding DNA: TGTGCCAGCAGCCTTCGTACTGAAGCTTTCTTT. Residues: CASSLRTEAFF. The V gene is TRBV3-1 (or the pseudogene TRBV3-2), the J gene TRBJ1-1; D ambiguous. There are 11 residues in the CDR3. Germline lookup yields CDR1 LGHDT and CDR2 YNNKEL (reference sequence). V was shortened by 4 bases and J by 5 bases, with 5 bases between the two germline ends.

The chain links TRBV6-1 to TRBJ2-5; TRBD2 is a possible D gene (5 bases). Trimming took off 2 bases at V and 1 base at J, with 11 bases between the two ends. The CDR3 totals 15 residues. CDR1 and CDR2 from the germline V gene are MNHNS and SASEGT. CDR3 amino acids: CASSEFGGIQETQYF. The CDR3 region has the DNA TGTGCCAGCAGTGAATTCGGAGGAATCCAAGAGACCCAGTACTTC.

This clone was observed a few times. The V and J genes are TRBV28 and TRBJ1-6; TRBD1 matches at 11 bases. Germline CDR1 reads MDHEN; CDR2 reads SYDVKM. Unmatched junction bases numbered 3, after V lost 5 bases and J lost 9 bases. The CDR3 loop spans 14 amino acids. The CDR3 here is CASSPGTGGSPLHF. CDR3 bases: TGTGCCAGCAGTCCCGGGACAGGGGGTTCACCCCTCCACTTT.

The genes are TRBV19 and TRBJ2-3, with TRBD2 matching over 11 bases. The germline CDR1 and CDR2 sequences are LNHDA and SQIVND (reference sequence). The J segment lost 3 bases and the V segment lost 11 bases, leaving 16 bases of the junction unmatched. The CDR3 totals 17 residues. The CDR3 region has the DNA TGTGCCCGATGGACTAGCGGGCCTCTGCCGTGGACAGATACGCAGTATTTT. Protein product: CARWTSGPLPWTDTQYF.

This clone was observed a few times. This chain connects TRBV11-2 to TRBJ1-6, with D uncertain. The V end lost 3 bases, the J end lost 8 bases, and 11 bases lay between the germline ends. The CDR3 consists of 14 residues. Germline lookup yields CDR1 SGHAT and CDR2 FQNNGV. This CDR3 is CASSFTESDSPLHF. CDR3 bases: TGTGCCAGCAGCTTTACCGAATCAGATTCACCCCTCCACTTT.

CDR3 in DNA: TGTGCCAGCAGCAGCGACAGAGTTCCGTACAATGAGCAGTTCTTC. Protein product: CASSSDRVPYNEQFF. V usage is TRBV7-6 and J usage is TRBJ2-1; TRBD1 is a possible D gene (5 bases). The V gene's germline CDR1 is SGHVS and CDR2 FNYEAQ. Trimming cost V 5 bases and J 4 bases, with 15 bases left between them. The CDR3 sequence is 15 residues long.

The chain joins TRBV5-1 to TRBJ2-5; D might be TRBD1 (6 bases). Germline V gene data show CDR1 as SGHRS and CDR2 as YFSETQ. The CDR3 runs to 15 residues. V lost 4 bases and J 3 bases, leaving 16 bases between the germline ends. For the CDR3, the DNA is TGCGCCAGCAGCCCTCCCGGGACATCAGAAGAGACCCAGTACTTC. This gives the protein CASSPPGTSEETQYF.

CDR3 in DNA: TGTGCCAGCAGCTTGGGGGGACAGATGAACACTGAAGCTTTCTTT. This sequence encodes CASSLGGQMNTEAFF. The V gene is TRBV5-4, the J gene TRBJ1-1, with 7 bases fitting TRBD1. CDR3 length equals 15 residues. Per germline, CDR1 SGHNT and CDR2 YYREEE (reference sequence). The trim removed 0 bases at V and 0 bases at J, leaving 2 bases unmatched.

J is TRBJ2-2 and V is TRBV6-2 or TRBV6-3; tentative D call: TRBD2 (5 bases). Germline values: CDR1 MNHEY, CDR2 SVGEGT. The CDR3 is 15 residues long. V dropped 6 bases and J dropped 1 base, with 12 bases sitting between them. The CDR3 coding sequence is TGTGCCAGCAGCGTGGACTTCGGGAACACCGGGGAGCTGTTTTTT. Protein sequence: CASSVDFGNTGELFF.

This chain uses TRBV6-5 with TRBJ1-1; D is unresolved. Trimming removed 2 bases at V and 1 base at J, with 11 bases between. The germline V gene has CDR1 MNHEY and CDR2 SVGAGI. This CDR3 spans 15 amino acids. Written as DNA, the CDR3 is TGTGCCAGCAGTTACGGCGGGCGGGGGAACACTGAAGCTTTCTTT. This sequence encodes CASSYGGRGNTEAFF.

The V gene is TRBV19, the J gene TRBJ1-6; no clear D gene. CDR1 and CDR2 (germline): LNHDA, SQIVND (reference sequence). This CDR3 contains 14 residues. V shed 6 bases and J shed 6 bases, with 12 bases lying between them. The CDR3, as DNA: TGTGCCAGTAGAGCGGAGACCCGTAATTCACCCCTCCACTTT. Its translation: CASRAETRNSPLHF.

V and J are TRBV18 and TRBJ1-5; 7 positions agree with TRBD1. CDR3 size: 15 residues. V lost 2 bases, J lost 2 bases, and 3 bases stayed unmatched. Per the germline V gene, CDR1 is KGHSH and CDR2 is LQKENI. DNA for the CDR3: TGTGCCAGCTCACCAACCGGGACAGGCAATCAGCCCCAGCATTTT. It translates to CASSPTGTGNQPQHF.

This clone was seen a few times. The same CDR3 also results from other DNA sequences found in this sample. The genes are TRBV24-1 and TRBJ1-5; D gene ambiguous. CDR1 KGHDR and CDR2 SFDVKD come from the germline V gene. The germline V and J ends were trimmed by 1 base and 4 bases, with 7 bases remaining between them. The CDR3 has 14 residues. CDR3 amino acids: CATSDLSGNQPQHF. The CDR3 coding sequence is TGTGCCACCAGTGATTTAAGCGGTAATCAGCCCCAGCATTTT.

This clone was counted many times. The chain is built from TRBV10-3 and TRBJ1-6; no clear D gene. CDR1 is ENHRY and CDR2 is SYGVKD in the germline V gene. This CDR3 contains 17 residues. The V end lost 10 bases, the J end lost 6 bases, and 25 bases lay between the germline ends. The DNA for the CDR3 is TGTGCCACCCCCGGAAGGAGGCGCCTCCTGGGTAATTCACCCCTCCACTTT. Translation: CATPGRRRLLGNSPLHF.

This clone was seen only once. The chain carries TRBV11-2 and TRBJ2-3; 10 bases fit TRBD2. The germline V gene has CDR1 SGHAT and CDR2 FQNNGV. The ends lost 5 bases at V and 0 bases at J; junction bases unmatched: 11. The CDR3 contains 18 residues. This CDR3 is CASSGFLAGVTSTDTQYF. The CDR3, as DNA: TGTGCCAGCAGCGGCTTCCTAGCGGGGGTTACTAGCACAGATACGCAGTATTTT.

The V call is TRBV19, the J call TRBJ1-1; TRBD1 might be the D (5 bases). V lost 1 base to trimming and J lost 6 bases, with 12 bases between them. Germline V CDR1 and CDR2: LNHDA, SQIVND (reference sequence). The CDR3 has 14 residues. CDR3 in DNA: TGTGCCAGTAGTATAGTTTCAGGGAATGCTGAAGCTTTCTTT. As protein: CASSIVSGNAEAFF.

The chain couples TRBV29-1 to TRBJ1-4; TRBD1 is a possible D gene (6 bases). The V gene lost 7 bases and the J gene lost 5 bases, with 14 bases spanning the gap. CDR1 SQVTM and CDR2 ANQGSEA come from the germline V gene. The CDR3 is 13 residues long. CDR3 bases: TGCAGCGCCCTCGGCAGGGGAAATGAAAAACTGTTTTTT. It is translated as CSALGRGNEKLFF.

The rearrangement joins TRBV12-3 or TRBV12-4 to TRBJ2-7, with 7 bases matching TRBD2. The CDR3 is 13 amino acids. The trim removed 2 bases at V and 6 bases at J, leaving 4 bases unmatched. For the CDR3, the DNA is TGTGCCAGCAGTTTACGGGAGGAGTCCGAGCAGTACTTC. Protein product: CASSLREESEQYF.

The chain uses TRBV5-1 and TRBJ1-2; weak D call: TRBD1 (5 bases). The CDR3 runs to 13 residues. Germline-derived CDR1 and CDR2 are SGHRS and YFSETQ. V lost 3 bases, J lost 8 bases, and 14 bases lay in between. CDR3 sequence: CASSSPPGYGYTF. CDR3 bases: TGCGCCAGCAGCTCGCCCCCAGGGTACGGCTACACCTTC.

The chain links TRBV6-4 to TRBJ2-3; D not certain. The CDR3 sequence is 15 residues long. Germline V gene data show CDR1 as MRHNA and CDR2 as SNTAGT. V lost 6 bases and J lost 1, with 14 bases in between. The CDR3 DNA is TGTGCCAGCAGGCCTCGTTCCGGAGGCACAGATACGCAGTATTTT. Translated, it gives CASRPRSGGTDTQYF.